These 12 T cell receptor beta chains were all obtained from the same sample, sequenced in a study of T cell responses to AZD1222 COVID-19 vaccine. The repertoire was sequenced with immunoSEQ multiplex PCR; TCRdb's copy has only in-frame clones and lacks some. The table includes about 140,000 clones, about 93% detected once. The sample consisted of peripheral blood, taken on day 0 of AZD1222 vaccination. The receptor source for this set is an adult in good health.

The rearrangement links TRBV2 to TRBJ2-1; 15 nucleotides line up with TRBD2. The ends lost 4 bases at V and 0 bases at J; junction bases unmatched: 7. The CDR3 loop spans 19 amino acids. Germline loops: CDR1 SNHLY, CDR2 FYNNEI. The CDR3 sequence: CASSGGLAGGTFSYNEQFF. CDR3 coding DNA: TGTGCCAGCAGTGGGGGACTAGCGGGGGGCACCTTCTCCTACAATGAGCAGTTCTTC.

CDR3 sequence (DNA): TGCAGCGTTGAAGGGAGGGGGAACACCGGGGAGCTGTTTTTT. Protein product: CSVEGRGNTGELFF. V is TRBV29-1 and J is TRBJ2-2; tentatively, D is TRBD2 (6 bases). The CDR3 has 14 amino acids. The germline gives CDR1 SQVTM, CDR2 ANQGSEA. Trimming removed 1 base from V and 1 base from J, with 7 bases in between.

The chain's CDR3 is CASSVGQGETSPLHF. CDR3 in DNA: TGTGCCAGCAGCGTCGGACAGGGGGAGACGTCACCCCTCCACTTT. This chain connects TRBV9 to TRBJ1-6, with 10 positions matching TRBD1. CDR3 length: 15 amino acids. Germline trimming cut 2 bases from V and 10 bases from J; bases unmatched to any gene: 6. Germline CDR1 reads SGDLS; CDR2 reads YYNGEE.

The CDR3 bases are TGTGCCAGTAGGACCGGGACCCAGTCCGGGGAGCTGTTTTTT. Encoded protein: CASRTGTQSGELFF. The chain uses TRBV19 and TRBJ2-2, with D perhaps being TRBD1 or TRBD2 (5 bases each). The CDR3 totals 14 residues. Germline lookup yields CDR1 LNHDA and CDR2 SQIVND (reference sequence). Trimming stripped 6 bases from V and 6 bases from J, with 14 bases between.

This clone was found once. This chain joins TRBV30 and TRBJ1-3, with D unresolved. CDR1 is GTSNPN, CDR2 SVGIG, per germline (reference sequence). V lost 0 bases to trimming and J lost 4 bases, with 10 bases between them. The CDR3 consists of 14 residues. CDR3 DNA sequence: TGTGCCTGGAGTGTACGAGGGCGCGGAAACACCATATATTTT. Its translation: CAWSVRGRGNTIYF.

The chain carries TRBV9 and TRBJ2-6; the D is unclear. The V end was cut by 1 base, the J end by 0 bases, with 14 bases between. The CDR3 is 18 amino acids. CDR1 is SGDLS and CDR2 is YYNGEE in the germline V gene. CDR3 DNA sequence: TGTGCCAGCAGCGTAAGTAACAGCCCCCGCTCTGGGGCCAACGTCCTGACTTTC. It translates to CASSVSNSPRSGANVLTF.

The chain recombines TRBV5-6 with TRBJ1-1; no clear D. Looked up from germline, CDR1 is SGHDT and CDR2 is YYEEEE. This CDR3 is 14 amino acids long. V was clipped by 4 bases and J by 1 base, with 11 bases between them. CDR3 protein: CASSPTWGNTEAFF. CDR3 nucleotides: TGTGCCAGCAGCCCCACCTGGGGGAACACTGAAGCTTTCTTT.

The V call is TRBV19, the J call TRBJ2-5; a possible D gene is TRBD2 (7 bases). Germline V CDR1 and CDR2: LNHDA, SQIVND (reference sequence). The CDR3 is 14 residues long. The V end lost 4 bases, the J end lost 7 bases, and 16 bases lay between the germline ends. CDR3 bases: TGTGCCAGTAGTACCCATTCAGGGGAGGGGACCCAGTACTTC. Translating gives CASSTHSGEGTQYF.

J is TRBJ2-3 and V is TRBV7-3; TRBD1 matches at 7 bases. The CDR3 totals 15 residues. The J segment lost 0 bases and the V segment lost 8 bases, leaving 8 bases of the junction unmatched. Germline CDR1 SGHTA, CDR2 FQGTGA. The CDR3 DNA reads TGTGCCAGCCGTAGACAGGGCACGAGCACAGATACGCAGTATTTT. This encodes CASRRQGTSTDTQYF.

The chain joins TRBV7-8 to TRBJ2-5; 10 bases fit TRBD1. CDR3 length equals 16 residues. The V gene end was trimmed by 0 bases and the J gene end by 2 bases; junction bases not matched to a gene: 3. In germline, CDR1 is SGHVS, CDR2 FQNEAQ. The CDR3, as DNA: TGTGCCAGCAGCTTAGCGTCGGGACAGGGGCAAGAGACCCAGTACTTC. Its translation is CASSLASGQGQETQYF.

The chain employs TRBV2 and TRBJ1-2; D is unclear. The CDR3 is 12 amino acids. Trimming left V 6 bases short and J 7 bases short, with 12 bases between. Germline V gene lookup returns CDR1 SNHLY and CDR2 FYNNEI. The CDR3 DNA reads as TGTGCCAGCAGCACCCCGGGTAGTGGCTACACCTTC. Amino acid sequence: CASSTPGSGYTF.

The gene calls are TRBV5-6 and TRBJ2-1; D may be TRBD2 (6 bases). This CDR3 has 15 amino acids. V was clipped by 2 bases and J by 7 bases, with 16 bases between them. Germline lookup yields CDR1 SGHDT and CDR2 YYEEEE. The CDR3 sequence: CASSLGGVLGNEQFF. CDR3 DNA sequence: TGTGCCAGCAGCTTAGGCGGGGTCCTGGGGAATGAGCAGTTCTTC.